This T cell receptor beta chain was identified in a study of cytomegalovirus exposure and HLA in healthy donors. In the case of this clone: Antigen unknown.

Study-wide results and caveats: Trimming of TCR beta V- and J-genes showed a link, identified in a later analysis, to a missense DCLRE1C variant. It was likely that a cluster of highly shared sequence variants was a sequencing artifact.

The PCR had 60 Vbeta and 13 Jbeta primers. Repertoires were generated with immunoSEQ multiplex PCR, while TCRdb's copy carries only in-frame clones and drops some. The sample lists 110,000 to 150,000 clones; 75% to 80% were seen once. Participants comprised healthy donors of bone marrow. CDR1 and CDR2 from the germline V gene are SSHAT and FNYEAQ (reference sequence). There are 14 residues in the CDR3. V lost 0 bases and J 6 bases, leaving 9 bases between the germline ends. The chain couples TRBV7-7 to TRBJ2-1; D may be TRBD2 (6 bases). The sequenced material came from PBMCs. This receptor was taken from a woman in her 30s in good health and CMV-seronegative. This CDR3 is CASSLAGGGNEQFF. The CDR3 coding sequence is TGTGCCAGCAGCTTAGCGGGGGGAGGCAATGAGCAGTTCTTC.